The 15 T cell receptor beta chains listed next were all sequenced from one sample in a study of beta chain features in type 1 diabetes. Investigators reverse transcribed all isolated RNA, so they sequenced expressed TCRB transcripts. Sequencing used immunoSEQ multiplex PCR; TCRdb keeps in-frame clones, though not all of them. The sample yields 130,000 to 150,000 clones, under 60% seen once. Sequencing input: Tregs from blood. The receptors originated from a man younger than 35 in good health.

The table lists this clone with a few counts. The J gene is TRBJ1-5, the V gene TRBV7-2; D perhaps matches TRBD1 (5 bases). The germline CDR1 and CDR2 sequences are SGHTA and FQGNSA. The germline V and J ends were trimmed by 5 bases and 4 bases, with 12 bases remaining between them. CDR3 length equals 14 residues. This CDR3 is CASSQRGGNQPQHF. The CDR3 coding sequence is TGTGCCAGCAGCCAAAGGGGAGGGAATCAGCCCCAGCATTTT.

V usage is TRBV13 and J usage is TRBJ2-3; TRBD2 might be the D (6 bases). The CDR3 extends over 16 amino acids. V was trimmed by 1 base and J by 0 bases, leaving 11 bases between them. CDR1 and CDR2 (germline): PRHDT, FYEKMQ (reference sequence). Here the CDR3 reads CASSLARGASTDTQYF. DNA of the CDR3: TGTGCCAGCAGCTTAGCGCGGGGTGCTAGCACAGATACGCAGTATTTT.

This clone was seen a single time. The gene calls are TRBV10-3 and TRBJ1-4; possible D gene TRBD1, 5 bases. This CDR3 comprises 15 residues. Trimming took 0 bases from V and 8 from J, leaving 13 bases between them. Germline V gene sequence: CDR1 ENHRY, CDR2 SYGVKD. Here the CDR3 DNA reads TGTGCCATCAGTGAGTCTTCAGGGTTCAGCGAAAAACTGTTTTTT. Translated, it gives CAISESSGFSEKLFF.

The chain links TRBV5-1 to TRBJ2-1; TRBD1 matches at 7 bases. V was pared by 0 bases and J by 5 bases, with 2 bases of the junction left unmatched. The CDR3 extends over 14 amino acids. The V gene's germline CDR1 is SGHRS and CDR2 YFSETQ. CDR3 nucleotides: TGCGCCAGCAGCTTGGTGGGACAGAACAATGAGCAGTTCTTC. It yields the protein CASSLVGQNNEQFF.

This clone was found a few times. CDR3 coding DNA: TGTGCCAGCAGCCCTAGTGGACTAATCACAGATACGCAGTATTTT. Residues: CASSPSGLITDTQYF. This sequence joins TRBV7-2 and TRBJ2-3, with D tentatively TRBD2 (6 bases). The CDR3 is 15 amino acids. Germline V lookup: CDR1 SGHTA, CDR2 FQGNSA. V was trimmed by 5 bases and J by 2 bases, leaving 14 bases between them.

The V call is TRBV28, the J call TRBJ1-4; a possible D gene is TRBD1 (6 bases). CDR1 and CDR2 (germline): MDHEN, SYDVKM. Between the trimmed V and J ends, which lost 9 bases and 7 bases, there was a span of 18 bases. This CDR3 is 14 amino acids long. CDR3 DNA sequence: TGTGCCAGTCAGAGCGGGGGGCTGGGTGAAAAACTGTTTTTT. Translation gives CASQSGGLGEKLFF.

The V and J genes are TRBV5-4 and TRBJ2-7; tentative D call: TRBD1 (5 bases). This CDR3 has 13 residues. Germline values: CDR1 SGHNT, CDR2 YYREEE (reference sequence). V lost 1 base to trimming and J lost 2 bases, with 7 bases between them. The CDR3 DNA sequence: TGTGCCAGCAGCTTGCAGGGTACCTACGAGCAGTACTTC. This gives the protein CASSLQGTYEQYF.

This clone came up a few times. This chain links TRBV15 with TRBJ2-3, with D maybe TRBD2 (6 bases). CDR3 length: 12 residues. Germline loops: CDR1 LNHNV, CDR2 YYDKDF (reference sequence). Trimming removed 3 bases at V and 8 bases at J, with 9 bases between. CDR3 coding DNA: TGTGCCACCAGCAGGACTAGGGGTACGCAGTATTTT. Encoded protein: CATSRTRGTQYF.

V and J are TRBV28 and TRBJ2-2, with a tentative D call TRBD1 (5 bases). With 7 bases removed from V and 5 bases from J, the gap between germline ends came to 11 bases. The CDR3 length is 13 residues. The germline gives CDR1 MDHEN, CDR2 SYDVKM. CDR3 in amino acids: CASTLPGTGELFF. CDR3 in DNA: TGTGCCAGCACTCTCCCAGGGACCGGGGAGCTGTTTTTT.

The chain employs TRBV5-4 and TRBJ2-7; TRBD1 matches at 10 bases. The V segment lost 0 bases and the J segment 1 base; nucleotides outside the gene matches: 1. Germline-derived CDR1 and CDR2 are SGHNT and YYREEE (reference sequence). This CDR3 is 15 amino acids long. The CDR3 sequence: CASSLGTGGSYEQYF. DNA of the CDR3: TGTGCCAGCAGCTTGGGGACAGGGGGTTCCTACGAGCAGTACTTC.

The table lists this clone with a few counts. Sequence at one end of the junction differs from germline and may be a read error. The rearrangement uses TRBV2 and TRBJ2-2; the D gene is possibly TRBD2 (7 bases). This CDR3 contains 15 residues. Germline V CDR1 and CDR2: SNHLY, FYNNEI. The CDR3, as DNA: TGTGCCAGCAGGCGGGGGACACAATTTACCGGGGATCTGTTTTTT. This sequence encodes CASRRGTQFTGDLFF. The variable domain in full, completed from reference TRBV2 and TRBJ2-2, reads EPEVTQTPSHQVTQMGQEVILRCVPISNHLYFYWYRQILGQKVEFLVSFYNNEISEKSEIFDDQFSVERPDGSNFTLKIRSTKLEDSAMYFCASRRGTQFTGDLFFGEGSRLTVL.

J is TRBJ2-5 and V is TRBV7-8; D gene unclear. The germline V and J ends were trimmed by 7 bases and 5 bases, with 8 bases remaining between them. This CDR3 contains 11 residues. Germline V gene sequence: CDR1 SGHVS, CDR2 FQNEAQ. CDR3 region: CASTARETQYF. The CDR3 DNA follows: TGTGCCAGCACCGCACGGGAGACCCAGTACTTC.

This clone was counted a single time. J is TRBJ2-2 and V is TRBV30; D might be TRBD2 (5 bases). This CDR3 has 15 amino acids. Germline lookup yields CDR1 GTSNPN and CDR2 SVGIG (reference sequence). The germline V and J ends were trimmed by 1 base and 4 bases, with 13 bases remaining between them. The CDR3 here is CAWSGPSGLTGELFF. The CDR3 nucleotides are TGTGCCTGGAGTGGCCCCAGCGGTCTCACCGGGGAGCTGTTTTTT.

This chain uses TRBV5-1 with TRBJ2-7, with 7 bases lining up with TRBD2. CDR3 length: 13 amino acids. From germline, CDR1 is SGHRS and CDR2 YFSETQ. V lost 0 bases, J lost 13 bases, and 10 bases stayed unmatched. CDR3 bases: TGCGCCAGCAGCTTGGCGGGACTATCCGGAGGTTACTTC. This sequence encodes CASSLAGLSGGYF.

This rearrangement joins TRBV5-1 to TRBJ1-2, with TRBD1 matching 7 bases. The junction had 12 bases not matched to a gene; V was cut back by 1 base and J by 3 bases. The CDR3 contains 17 residues. The germline CDR1 and CDR2 sequences are SGHRS and YFSETQ. CDR3 nucleotides: TGCGCCAGCAGCTTGTGGATGTCTCAGGGGGGCCACTATGGCTACACCTTC. Its protein is CASSLWMSQGGHYGYTF.